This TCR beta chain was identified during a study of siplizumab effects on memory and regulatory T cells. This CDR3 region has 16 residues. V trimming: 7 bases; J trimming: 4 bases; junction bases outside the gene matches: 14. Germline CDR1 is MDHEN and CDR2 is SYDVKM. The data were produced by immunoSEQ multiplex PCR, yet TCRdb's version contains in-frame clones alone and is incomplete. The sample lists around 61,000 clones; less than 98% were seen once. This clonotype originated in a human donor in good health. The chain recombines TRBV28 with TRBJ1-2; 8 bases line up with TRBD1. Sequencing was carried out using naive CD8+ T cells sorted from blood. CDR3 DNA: TGTGCCAGCACCATTTCCACAGGGGGACCTCTCTATGGCTACACCTTC. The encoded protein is CASTISTGGPLYGYTF.